Described below is a single TCR beta chain sequence and its context. A read error is possible here, since a much larger clone lies one base away. TCRdb analysed the PCR reads with MiXCR anew, one entry per CDR3 protein. The repertoire holds 85,000 to 120,000 distinct CDR3 sequences, around 30% seen once, with around a tenth in the top ten. The CDR3 sequence is 13 residues long. CDR1 and CDR2 from the germline V gene are SGHTA and FQGNSA. Naive CD8 T cells were FACS-sorted by CD8+CD4-CCR7+CD45RA+ markers. The sample originates from a study of molecular identifiers for immune sequencing clone quantification.

What was sequenced was naive CD8+ T cells from blood, with Jurkat cell RNA spiked in. Described subset: FACS-sorted CD8+CD4-CCR7+CD45RA+ naive T cells. The chain has TRBV7-2 and TRBJ2-7, with unresolved D. The origin of this receptor is a human donor in good health. Some libraries in this study had Jurkat cell RNA spiked in. Here the CDR3 DNA reads TGTGCCAGCTGCTTCGGACGCCCCTACGAGCAGTACTTC. Translation gives CASCFGRPYEQYF.